These 28 T cell receptor beta chains share one sample of origin, sequenced in a study of cytomegalovirus exposure and HLA in healthy donors. 60 Vbeta and 13 Jbeta primers were used in PCR. Assay: immunoSEQ multiplex PCR; the TCRdb copy retains only in-frame clones and omits some. The sample gives 150,000 to 200,000 clones, over 60% of which show up once; approximately 2.4% is in the top ten. Sequenced material: PBMCs. The receptors were sampled from a woman in her forties or fifties in good health and CMV-seronegative.

This clone was seen only once. The chain employs TRBV5-5 and TRBJ1-5; 7 nucleotides match TRBD1. Germline CDR1 and CDR2: SGHKS and YYEKEE (reference sequence). With V trimmed by 0 bases and J by 7 bases, 7 bases remained unmatched. The CDR3 contains 15 residues. The CDR3 loop is CASSLGGGGRQPQHF. CDR3 nucleotide sequence: TGTGCCAGCAGCTTGGGAGGAGGGGGCAGGCAGCCCCAGCATTTT.

The V call is TRBV1, the J call TRBJ1-2. TRBV1 is a listed pseudogene. This CDR3 is 12 amino acids long. CDR3: CTSSHTNYGYTF. The CDR3 nucleotides are TGCACCAGCAGCCATACTAACTATGGCTACACCTTC.

The chain uses TRBV28 and TRBJ2-1; 10 bases line up with TRBD2. The CDR3 length is 16 residues. The V gene's germline CDR1 is MDHEN and CDR2 SYDVKM. V was clipped by 7 bases and J by 7 bases; unmatched bases: 13. CDR3 bases: TGTGCCAGCAACGTGCGCAGCGGGGGGGCTTGGAATGAGCAGTTCTTC. Translated, it gives CASNVRSGGAWNEQFF. The whole variable domain, remainder taken from reference TRBV28 and TRBJ2-1, is DVKVTQSSRYLVKRTGEKVFLECVQDMDHENMFWYRQDPGLGLRLIYFSYDVKMKEKGDIPEGYSVSREKKERFSLILESASTNQTSMYLCASNVRSGGAWNEQFFGPGTRLTVL.

This sequence joins TRBV28 and TRBJ1-1; TRBD1 aligns across 10 bases. J lost 4 bases, V lost 8 bases, and 7 bases had no gene match. CDR1 is MDHEN and CDR2 is SYDVKM in the germline V gene. The CDR3 contains 14 residues. In nucleotides, the CDR3 is TGTGCCAGCGGACCGACAGGGGGCATCACTGAAGCTTTCTTT. Translated: CASGPTGGITEAFF.

This chain uses TRBV4-3 with TRBJ2-3; D is undetermined. From germline, CDR1 is LGHNA and CDR2 YSLEER. The CDR3 contains 14 residues. Trimming cost V 0 bases and J 1 base, with 5 bases left between them. The CDR3, as DNA: TGCGCCAGCAGCCAAGATGAGGGCACAGATACGCAGTATTTT. Protein: CASSQDEGTDTQYF.

This rearrangement joins TRBV19 to TRBJ1-5; TRBD1 aligns across 10 bases. The CDR3 totals 16 residues. The V gene's germline CDR1 is LNHDA and CDR2 SQIVND (reference sequence). J was trimmed by 4 bases and V by 5 bases; bases with no gene match: 8. The CDR3 DNA reads as TGTGCCAGTAGTCCCAGGGACAGGGGTGAGAATCAGCCCCAGCATTTT. Its translation: CASSPRDRGENQPQHF.

Points on this clone: At one end, the junction sequence differs from germline, possibly due to a read error. The V and J genes are TRBV2 and TRBJ2-3; the match to TRBD1 covers 9 bases. In germline, CDR1 is SNHLY, CDR2 FYNNEI. The CDR3 loop spans 10 amino acids. The DNA of the CDR3 is TGTGCCAGCTTTCGGGACAGGGTGAATTTT. It encodes CASFRDRVNF.

The genes are TRBV11-1 and TRBJ2-7, with 8 bases fitting TRBD1. Germline V lookup: CDR1 SGHAT, CDR2 FQDESV (reference sequence). V dropped 1 base and J dropped 4; count of bases not matched to a gene: 6. The CDR3 runs 15 residues. The CDR3 DNA is TGTGCCAGCAGCTTAGAGGGACAGGCGATATACGAGCAGTACTTC. Translating gives CASSLEGQAIYEQYF.

This clone was seen more than once but under ten times. The V and J genes are TRBV5-8 and TRBJ1-1; the D is unclear. CDR1 and CDR2 from the germline V gene are SGHTS and YDEGEE. The CDR3 runs to 15 residues. With 0 bases removed from V and 1 base from J, the gap between germline ends came to 10 bases. The CDR3 loop is CASSLVLAGNTEAFF. CDR3 nucleotide sequence: TGTGCCAGCAGCTTGGTACTCGCCGGGAACACTGAAGCTTTCTTT. The full variable domain, completed using reference TRBV5-8 and TRBJ1-1, is EAGVTQSPTHLIKTRGQQATLRCSPISGHTSVYWYQQALGLGLQFLLWYDEGEERNRGNFPPRFSGRQFPNYSSELNVNALELEDSALYLCASSLVLAGNTEAFFGQGTRLTVV.

The V and J genes are TRBV6-1 and TRBJ2-2, with 7 bases lining up with TRBD2. The J segment lost 7 bases and the V segment lost 6 bases, leaving 2 bases of the junction unmatched. The CDR3 loop spans 12 amino acids. Germline-derived CDR1 and CDR2 are MNHNS and SASEGT. CDR3 sequence: CASRLAGGELFF. The CDR3 DNA reads as TGTGCCAGCAGATTAGCGGGCGGGGAGCTGTTTTTT.

The DNA of the CDR3 is TGTGCCAGCAGCCTTGCGGGGAATCAGCCCCAGCATTTT. Its translation is CASSLAGNQPQHF. This chain joins TRBV14 and TRBJ1-5; D ambiguous. The length of the CDR3 is 13 residues. The V gene's germline CDR1 is SGHDN and CDR2 FVKESK. Trimming stripped 4 bases from V and 4 bases from J, with 8 bases between.

J is TRBJ1-1 and V is TRBV2, with TRBD1 identical over 7 bases. Germline-derived CDR1 and CDR2 are SNHLY and FYNNEI. The V gene end was trimmed by 7 bases and the J gene end by 6 bases; junction bases not matched to a gene: 8. The CDR3 runs to 13 residues. CDR3 loop: CASKKGAPAEAFF. As DNA, the CDR3 is TGTGCCAGCAAGAAGGGGGCGCCGGCTGAAGCTTTCTTT. Together with reference TRBV2 and TRBJ1-1, the CDR3 gives the full variable domain: EPEVTQTPSHQVTQMGQEVILRCVPISNHLYFYWYRQILGQKVEFLVSFYNNEISEKSEIFDDQFSVERPDGSNFTLKIRSTKLEDSAMYFCASKKGAPAEAFFGQGTRLTVV.

This clone was found a few times. The chain carries TRBV15 and TRBJ2-3; 7 bases align to TRBD2. V trimming: 4 bases; J trimming: 5 bases; junction bases outside the gene matches: 9. The germline V gene encodes CDR1 LNHNV and CDR2 YYDKDF (reference sequence). The CDR3 totals 15 residues. The CDR3 spells CATSNYAREVDTQYF. CDR3 bases: TGTGCCACCAGCAACTACGCCCGGGAGGTAGATACGCAGTATTTT. The whole variable domain, remainder taken from reference TRBV15 and TRBJ2-3, is DAMVIQNPRYQVTQFGKPVTLSCSQTLNHNVMYWYQQKSSQAPKLLFHYYDKDFNNEADTPDNFQSRRPNTSFCFLDIRSPGLGDTAMYLCATSNYAREVDTQYFGPGTRLTVL.

The rearrangement joins TRBV7-2 to TRBJ2-2; 10 positions agree with TRBD1. This CDR3 is built from 17 residues. Trimming at V came to 5 bases and at J to 5 bases, leaving 11 bases not matched to a gene. Germline CDR1 and CDR2: SGHTA and FQGNSA. CDR3 loop: CASSPKTGGAWTGELFF. The CDR3 region has the DNA TGTGCCAGCAGCCCGAAGACAGGGGGCGCTTGGACCGGGGAGCTGTTTTTT.

The V gene is TRBV5-5, the J gene TRBJ1-3, with D possibly matching TRBD1 (5 bases). The germline gives CDR1 SGHKS, CDR2 YYEKEE (reference sequence). The CDR3 runs to 16 residues. V lost 3 bases to trimming and J lost 0 bases, with 13 bases between them. CDR3 sequence (DNA): TGTGCCAGCAGCTGGGAGGGACTGAACTCTGGAAACACCATATATTTT. It encodes CASSWEGLNSGNTIYF.

V gene TRBV28 combines with J gene TRBJ2-7; 14 bases agree with TRBD2. This CDR3 contains 14 residues. The germline V gene encodes CDR1 MDHEN and CDR2 SYDVKM. V shed 6 bases and J 2 bases; nucleotides not matched to a gene: 0. The CDR3 region is CASRGLAGAYEQYF. The CDR3 nucleotides read TGTGCCAGCAGGGGACTAGCGGGAGCCTACGAGCAGTACTTC.

This clone was detected only once. This chain joins TRBV5-1 and TRBJ2-7; 9 bases agree with TRBD2. The CDR3 has 17 residues. Germline loops: CDR1 SGHRS, CDR2 YFSETQ. V trimming: 0 bases; J trimming: 7 bases; junction bases outside the gene matches: 14. CDR3 sequence: CASSLGAEGAGGREQYF. CDR3 sequence (DNA): TGCGCCAGCAGCTTGGGGGCCGAGGGAGCGGGAGGTCGGGAGCAGTACTTC. Drawing the rest from reference TRBV5-1 and TRBJ2-7, the complete variable domain is KAGVTQTPRYLIKTRGQQVTLSCSPISGHRSVSWYQQTPGQGLQFLFEYFSETQRNKGNFPGRFSGRQFSNSRSEMNVSTLELGDSALYLCASSLGAEGAGGREQYFGPGTRLTVT.

This chain uses TRBV23-1 with TRBJ1-5; no clear D. TRBV23-1 has ORF status, its function being uncertain. This CDR3 has 14 residues. Trimming pared 2 bases from V and 6 bases from J, leaving 11 bases between. The CDR3 loop is CASSQPRGFQPQHF. CDR3 DNA sequence: TGCGCCAGCAGTCAACCGAGAGGATTTCAGCCCCAGCATTTT.

The rearrangement joins TRBV5-1 to TRBJ2-5; 10 nucleotides align to TRBD2. The trim removed 4 bases at V and 5 bases at J, leaving 8 bases unmatched. This CDR3 is 15 amino acids long. Germline CDR1 and CDR2: SGHRS and YFSETQ. The DNA of the CDR3 is TGCGCCAGCAGCCCACATAGCGGGAGGCCGGAGACCCAGTACTTC. Protein product: CASSPHSGRPETQYF.

CDR3 in amino acids: CASTSHAGGEKLFF. The CDR3 coding sequence is TGTGCCAGCACCTCCCATGCGGGTGGGGAAAAACTGTTTTTT. The rearrangement links TRBV6-5 to TRBJ1-4; D is uncertain. V lost 7 bases and J lost 8, with 17 bases in between. There are 14 residues in the CDR3. Germline V gene data show CDR1 as MNHEY and CDR2 as SVGAGI.

The chain recombines TRBV11-2 with TRBJ2-1; TRBD2 aligns across 7 bases. The CDR3 is 15 residues long. V lost 5 bases to trimming and J lost 3 bases; unmatched junction nucleotides: 7. Per the germline V gene, CDR1 is SGHAT and CDR2 is FQNNGV. In nucleotides, the CDR3 is TGTGCCAGCAGCATGACCAGCGGGGTCTACAATGAGCAGTTCTTC. This codes for CASSMTSGVYNEQFF.

Concerning this clone itself: A junction end diverges from the germline sequence, so it may reflect a read error. The rearrangement uses TRBV7-9 and TRBJ2-7; D is perhaps TRBD1 (6 bases). There are 15 residues in the CDR3. The germline V gene has CDR1 SEHNR and CDR2 FQNEAQ (reference sequence). CDR3 in amino acids: CSSSLAGAYSYEQYF. Here the CDR3 DNA reads TGTTCCAGCAGCTTAGCAGGGGCCTACTCCTACGAGCAGTACTTC.

This CDR3 is CASNKPGQGTSYEQYF. The CDR3 coding sequence is TGTGCCAGCAACAAACCGGGACAGGGGACATCCTACGAGCAGTACTTC. The V and J genes are TRBV7-9 and TRBJ2-7; TRBD1 matches 10 bases. Germline V gene sequence: CDR1 SEHNR, CDR2 FQNEAQ (reference sequence). V dropped 7 bases and J dropped 1; count of bases not matched to a gene: 10. This CDR3 has 16 amino acids.

This clone was seen a single time. The chain joins TRBV6-1 to TRBJ1-3, with a tentative D call TRBD1 (6 bases). The germline CDR1 and CDR2 sequences are MNHNS and SASEGT. The CDR3 runs to 20 residues. Trimming removed 4 bases from V and 1 base from J, with 26 bases in between. The CDR3 sequence: CASSVSPTRDKFSSGNTIYF. The CDR3 DNA reads as TGTGCCAGCAGTGTTTCCCCAACCAGGGACAAATTTTCTTCTGGAAACACCATATATTTT.

The rearrangement uses TRBV4-3 and TRBJ2-2; D may be TRBD2 (5 bases). In germline, CDR1 is LGHNA, CDR2 YSLEER. The germline V and J ends were trimmed by 4 bases and 3 bases, with 9 bases remaining between them. The CDR3 totals 14 residues. The CDR3: CASSPGLYTGELFF. The CDR3 nucleotides read TGCGCCAGCAGCCCCGGACTGTACACCGGGGAGCTGTTTTTT.

The chain recombines TRBV29-1 with TRBJ2-7; D is possibly TRBD1 (6 bases). The CDR3 runs to 12 residues. Trimming removed 6 bases at V and 0 bases at J, with 9 bases between. Germline CDR1 SQVTM, CDR2 ANQGSEA. CDR3 loop: CSVRDNSYEQYF. CDR3 nucleotide sequence: TGCAGCGTCCGGGACAACTCCTACGAGCAGTACTTC.

The rearrangement joins TRBV27 to TRBJ1-5, with D possibly TRBD1 on 6 matching bases. Germline V lookup: CDR1 MNHEY, CDR2 SMNVEV (reference sequence). V was trimmed by 5 bases and J by 1 base, leaving 12 bases between them. CDR3 length: 15 amino acids. The DNA for the CDR3 is TGTGCCAGCAGTGAACAGGGTTTGAGCAATCAGCCCCAGCATTTT. It codes for CASSEQGLSNQPQHF.

The rearrangement uses TRBV27 and TRBJ2-3, with a possible D match to TRBD1 (5 bases). The germline CDR1 and CDR2 sequences are MNHEY and SMNVEV (reference sequence). The V end lost 2 bases, the J end lost 2 bases, and 8 bases lay between the germline ends. The CDR3 is made up of 14 amino acids. CDR3 in DNA: TGTGCCAGCAGTTTAACAGGACCCACAGATACGCAGTATTTT. This codes for CASSLTGPTDTQYF.